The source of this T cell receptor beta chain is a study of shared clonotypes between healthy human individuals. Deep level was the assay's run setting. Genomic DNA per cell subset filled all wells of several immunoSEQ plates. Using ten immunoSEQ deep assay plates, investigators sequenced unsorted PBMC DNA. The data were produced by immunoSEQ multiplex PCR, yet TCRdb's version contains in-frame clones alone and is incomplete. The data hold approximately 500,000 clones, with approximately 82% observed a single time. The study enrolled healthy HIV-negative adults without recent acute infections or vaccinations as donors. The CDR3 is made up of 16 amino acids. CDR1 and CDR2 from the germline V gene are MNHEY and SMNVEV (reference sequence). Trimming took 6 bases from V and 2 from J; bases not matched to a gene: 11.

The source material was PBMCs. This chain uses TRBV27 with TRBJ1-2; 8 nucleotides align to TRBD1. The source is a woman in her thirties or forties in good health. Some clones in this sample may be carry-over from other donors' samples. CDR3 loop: CASSFQGAGKNYGYTF. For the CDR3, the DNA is TGTGCCAGCAGCTTCCAGGGGGCGGGTAAAAACTATGGCTACACCTTC.